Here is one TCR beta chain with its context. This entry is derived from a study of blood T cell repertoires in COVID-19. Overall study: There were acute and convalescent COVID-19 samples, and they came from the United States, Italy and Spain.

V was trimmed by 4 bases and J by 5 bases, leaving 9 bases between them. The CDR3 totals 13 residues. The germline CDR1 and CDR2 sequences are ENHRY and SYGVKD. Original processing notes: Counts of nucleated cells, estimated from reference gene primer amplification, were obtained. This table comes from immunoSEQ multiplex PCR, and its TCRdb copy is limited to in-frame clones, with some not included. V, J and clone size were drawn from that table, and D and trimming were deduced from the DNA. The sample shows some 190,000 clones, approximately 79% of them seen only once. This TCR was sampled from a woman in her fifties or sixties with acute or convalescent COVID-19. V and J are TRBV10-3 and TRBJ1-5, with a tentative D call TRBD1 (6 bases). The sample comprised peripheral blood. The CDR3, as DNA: TGTGCCATCAGTGGGACAGCCGATCAGCCCCAGCATTTT. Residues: CAISGTADQPQHF.